Each of the 13 T cell receptor beta chains below was sequenced from the same sample in a study of cytomegalovirus exposure and HLA in healthy donors. Researchers ran the PCR with 60 Vbeta and 13 Jbeta primers. Only in-frame clones appear in the TCRdb table, and some are missing; sequencing was by immunoSEQ multiplex PCR. The top ten clones hold around 5% of a sample with approximately 100,000 clones, approximately 9% of them seen once. Sequencing used PBMCs. The receptors here all came from a man aged 50 or older in good health and CMV-seropositive.

This clone has a handful of counts. The J gene is TRBJ2-5, the V gene TRBV27; 8 nucleotides agree with TRBD2. The CDR3 is 16 amino acids. Germline loops: CDR1 MNHEY, CDR2 SMNVEV (reference sequence). V gave up 3 bases and J gave up 4 bases; unmatched junction bases: 10. The CDR3 loop is CASSFSSGRARETQYF. The CDR3 nucleotides are TGTGCCAGCAGTTTCTCCTCCGGGAGGGCCCGAGAGACCCAGTACTTC.

The chain uses TRBV7-9 and TRBJ2-7; 8 nucleotides line up with TRBD1. V lost 1 base and J lost 3; bases outside the gene matches: 8. In germline, CDR1 is SEHNR, CDR2 FQNEAQ (reference sequence). This CDR3 contains 16 residues. The CDR3 nucleotides read TGTGCCAGCAGCTTAGGCGTGACAGGGGTTAGCTACGAGCAGTACTTC. Translation: CASSLGVTGVSYEQYF.

The gene calls are TRBV2 and TRBJ1-4; 8 bases fit TRBD1. With V trimmed by 2 bases and J by 6 bases, 5 bases remained unmatched. Germline CDR1 reads SNHLY; CDR2 reads FYNNEI. This CDR3 is built from 15 residues. The CDR3 spells CASSEPGQVDEKLFF. The CDR3 DNA reads TGTGCCAGCAGTGAACCGGGACAGGTGGATGAAAAACTGTTTTTT.

This rearrangement joins TRBV28 to TRBJ1-3; TRBD1 matches 7 bases. V dropped 7 bases and J dropped 4; count of bases not matched to a gene: 4. The CDR3 extends over 13 amino acids. CDR1 is MDHEN and CDR2 is SYDVKM in the germline V gene. The CDR3 spells CASKTGIGNTIYF. The CDR3 bases are TGTGCCAGCAAGACAGGGATCGGAAACACCATATATTTT.

This clone was observed a handful of times. The V call is TRBV7-9, the J call TRBJ2-1, with D tentatively TRBD2 (6 bases). The CDR3 is 11 amino acids. The V end lost 5 bases, the J end lost 13 bases, and 12 bases lay between the germline ends. Germline CDR1 SEHNR, CDR2 FQNEAQ (reference sequence). The CDR3 protein is CASSQGRGQFF. The CDR3 DNA is TGTGCCAGCAGCCAAGGGCGGGGCCAGTTCTTC. The full variable domain, completed using reference TRBV7-9 and TRBJ2-1, is DTGVSQNPRHKITKRGQNVTFRCDPISEHNRLYWYRQTLGQGPEFLTYFQNEAQLEKSRLLSDRFSAERPKGSFSTLEIQRTEQGDSAMYLCASSQGRGQFFGPGTRLTVL.

A single count supports this clone. This rearrangement joins TRBV19 to TRBJ2-6; TRBD1 might be the D (6 bases). CDR3 length: 15 residues. V gave up 10 bases and J gave up 0 bases, with 13 bases separating them. The germline V gene has CDR1 LNHDA and CDR2 SQIVND (reference sequence). CDR3 protein: CATRQVSSGANVLTF. In DNA form, the CDR3 reads TGTGCCACCCGACAGGTGAGCTCTGGGGCCAACGTCCTGACTTTC.

This clone was detected many times. The V and J genes are TRBV2 and TRBJ1-3, with 8 bases aligning to TRBD1. Trimming removed 4 bases from V and 7 bases from J; junction bases left unmatched: 0. The CDR3 length is 12 residues. In germline, CDR1 is SNHLY, CDR2 FYNNEI. The CDR3 nucleotides read TGTGCCAGCAGTGGGACAGGGAACACCATATATTTT. Protein: CASSGTGNTIYF.

The chain links TRBV19 to TRBJ1-4; the D gene is possibly TRBD1 (6 bases). Germline CDR1 reads LNHDA; CDR2 reads SQIVND (reference sequence). Deletions cut 5 bases from V and 5 bases from J, with 18 bases between. The CDR3 runs 16 residues. Written as DNA, the CDR3 is TGTGCCAGTAGTCCGCTTTCCTCAGGGGAAAATGAAAAACTGTTTTTT. Translation: CASSPLSSGENEKLFF.

This clone occurred a few times. This chain connects TRBV19 to TRBJ2-5, with D possibly matching TRBD2 (7 bases). From germline, CDR1 is LNHDA and CDR2 SQIVND (reference sequence). The CDR3 sequence is 14 residues long. V was pared by 7 bases and J by 2 bases, with 14 bases between. For the CDR3, the DNA is TGTGCCAGTAAGGAGGGGGGGCCTCAAGAGACCCAGTACTTC. The encoded protein is CASKEGGPQETQYF.

This clone showed up just a few times. The chain combines TRBV7-2 with TRBJ1-1; tentatively, D is TRBD1 (5 bases). The CDR3 runs 16 residues. The germline V and J ends were trimmed by 1 base and 5 bases, with 17 bases remaining between them. Germline CDR1 reads SGHTA; CDR2 reads FQGNSA. CDR3 protein: CASSLDAVGARTEAFF. CDR3 DNA: TGTGCCAGCAGCTTAGACGCCGTAGGGGCGCGTACTGAAGCTTTCTTT.

V usage is TRBV28 and J usage is TRBJ2-1; 7 bases line up with TRBD1. Trimming removed 4 bases from V and 3 bases from J; junction bases left unmatched: 9. From germline, CDR1 is MDHEN and CDR2 SYDVKM. CDR3 length: 16 amino acids. The chain's CDR3 is CASSSARGSGYNEQFF. CDR3 bases: TGTGCCAGCAGTTCCGCCAGGGGGTCGGGCTACAATGAGCAGTTCTTC.

The genes are TRBV11-2 and TRBJ2-7; weak D call: TRBD2 (6 bases). Trimming removed 1 base from V and 3 bases from J, with 10 bases in between. This CDR3 has 14 residues. The germline V gene has CDR1 SGHAT and CDR2 FQNNGV. The chain's CDR3 is CASSLGGGDYEQYF. In DNA form, the CDR3 reads TGTGCCAGCAGCTTAGGTGGAGGGGACTACGAGCAGTACTTC.

The chain has TRBV7-2 and TRBJ1-4; 8 bases align to TRBD1. The CDR3 consists of 14 residues. Trimming removed 4 bases from V and 5 bases from J; junction bases left unmatched: 3. Per the germline V gene, CDR1 is SGHTA and CDR2 is FQGNSA. In nucleotides, the CDR3 is TGTGCCAGCAGCTCATGGACAGGGAATGAAAAACTGTTTTTT. It encodes CASSSWTGNEKLFF.